This T cell receptor (beta chain) was captured in a study of blood T cell repertoires in COVID-19 (dated by TCRdb to 2019 to 2021). Describing the broader study: The collaborator samples originated in the United States, Italy and Spain and spanned the acute and convalescent phases of COVID-19. Deeply sampled blood TCRbeta repertoires from subjects exposed to, actively infected with, or recovered from COVID-19 were included in the dataset. Sample metadata almost always included a de-identified subject ID, COVID-19 status, age in years and sex. The material from the prospective study consisted of cDNA or gDNA derived from T cells, B-cell-depleted T cells, or PBMCs. The repertoires were released in a freely available public database intended as a resource for research on the immune response to SARS-CoV-2. Where HLA class I and class II types were available, the types were taken from metadata supplied by the sample provider, not from assay-based typing. Samples were obtained from the ongoing ImmuneRACE study (first 160 participants) and from 1,200 or so subjects provided by 6 global collaborators.

Each collaborating institution followed its own protocols to collect whole blood in K2EDTA tubes. For TCRbeta analysis, collaborator samples were shipped as frozen whole blood, as isolated PBMCs, or as DNA extracted from either sample type. The immunoSEQ Assay, a bias-controlled multiplex PCR, was used to amplify TCRbeta CDR3 regions from genomic DNA. The study's processing was this. The number of nucleated cells in each sample was estimated from the amplification of reference gene primers within the assay. To quantify the absolute abundance of each unique TCRbeta CDR3 rearrangement, sequence reads were collapsed and filtered. For each sample, productive Simpson clonality was calculated by taking the square root of Simpson's diversity index across productive rearrangements. TCRdb holds this immuneACCESS table with in-frame rearrangements only. Some clones are missing; in checked studies, unresolved V genes explain under half, and the rest has no known cause. From that table come the V and J calls and clone size; the DNA was used to work out D and trimming. The sample yields about 73,000 clones; about four fifths were counted once. The ten largest clones represent 20% of the sample.

General conclusions and limits of the study: The amount of clinical and demographic metadata varied by source and participant and was provided uncurated.

As regards this clone: Its antigen remains undetermined. Per-base quality was not reported, and no clone a single base away is much larger than it.

The TCR was taken from a woman in her seventies with acute or convalescent COVID-19. Sequenced material: peripheral blood.

The DNA sequence reads TGTGCCAGCAGCTACCAGGGACAGAACACCGGGGAGCTGTTTTTT. Translation gives CASSYQGQNTGELFF. The sequence is built from TRBV11-2 and TRBJ2-2; tentative D gene TRBD1, with 6 bases matching. CDR1 and CDR2, per the germline V gene, are SGHAT and FQNNGV. The junction shows trimming of 4 bases on V and 1 base on J, plus 10 bases between the germline ends. Spanning cysteine to phenylalanine, the CDR3 consists of 15 amino acids. This entry keeps only the CDR3 DNA: 45 bases, framed from base 1.